The TCR beta chain described here comes from a study of blood T cell repertoires in COVID-19. About the study: Specimens from acute and convalescent COVID-19 originated in the United States, Italy and Spain. From T cells, B-cell-depleted T cells, or PBMCs came the material, which was cDNA or gDNA.

Looked up from germline, CDR1 is SNHLY and CDR2 is FYNNEI. The J segment lost 1 base and the V segment lost 6 bases, leaving 8 bases of the junction unmatched. The CDR3 is 15 amino acids. In the original workflow: Nucleated cell counts were estimated from reference gene primer amplification. Measured with immunoSEQ multiplex PCR; TCRdb has only the in-frame clones, and not every one. The V and J calls and clone size are taken from that table; D and trimming were inferred from the DNA. The repertoire consists of 200,000 to 300,000 clones, with roughly 88% occurring once and the leading ten covering around 2.5%. Grouping used clinical history reported by participants in a survey and questionnaire.

The V gene is TRBV2, the J gene TRBJ2-7; 8 nucleotides match TRBD1. The clonotype originates from a middle-aged woman with acute COVID-19. The sequenced material came from PBMCs or T cells enriched from blood (not recorded which). In DNA, the CDR3 is TGTGCCAGCAGCCGTGGTGGACAGGGATCCTACGAGCAGTACTTC. It codes for CASSRGGQGSYEQYF.